Listed here is a single T cell receptor beta chain. The CDR3 extends over 16 amino acids. Trimming took 4 bases from V and 2 from J, leaving 17 bases between them. Germline V gene data show CDR1 as SGHDN and CDR2 as FVKESK. The sample originates from a study of blood T cell repertoires in COVID-19. In the study overall: The origin of the acute and convalescent COVID-19 samples was the United States, Italy and Spain. From T cells, B-cell-depleted T cells, or PBMCs came the material, which was cDNA or gDNA.

TCRdb keeps only in-frame clones here, not all; method: immunoSEQ multiplex PCR. The profile shows tens of thousands of clones, 75% to 85% of them singletons. The source is a human donor in a cohort sampled during active COVID-19. The material sequenced was peripheral blood. This sequence joins TRBV14 and TRBJ2-5; D perhaps matches TRBD2 (6 bases). The CDR3 loop is CASSLGGGTVQETQYF. The CDR3 DNA is TGTGCCAGCAGCCTAGGCGGAGGGACCGTTCAAGAGACCCAGTACTTC.